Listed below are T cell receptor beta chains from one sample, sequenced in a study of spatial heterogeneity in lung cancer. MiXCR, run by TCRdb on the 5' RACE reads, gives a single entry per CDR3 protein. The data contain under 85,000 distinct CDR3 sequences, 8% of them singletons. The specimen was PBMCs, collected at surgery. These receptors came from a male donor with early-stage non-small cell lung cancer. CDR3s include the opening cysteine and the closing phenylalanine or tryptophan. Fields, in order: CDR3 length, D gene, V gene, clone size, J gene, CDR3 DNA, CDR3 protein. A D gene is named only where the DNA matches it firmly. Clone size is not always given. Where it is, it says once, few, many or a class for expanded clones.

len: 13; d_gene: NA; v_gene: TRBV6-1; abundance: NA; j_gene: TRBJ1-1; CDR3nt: TGTGCCAGCAGTGAAGTGATCAGGACTGAAGCTTTCTTT; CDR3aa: CASSEVIRTEAFF
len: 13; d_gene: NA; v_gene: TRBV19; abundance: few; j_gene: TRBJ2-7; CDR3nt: TGTGCCAGTAGTGCCCTGCAGGGGGGCGAGCAGTACTTC; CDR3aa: CASSALQGGEQYF
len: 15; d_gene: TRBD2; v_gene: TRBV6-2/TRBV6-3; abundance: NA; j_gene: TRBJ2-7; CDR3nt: TGTGCCAGCAGTTCCAGGACTAGCGATGGCAACGAGCAGTACTTC; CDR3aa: CASSSRTSDGNEQYF
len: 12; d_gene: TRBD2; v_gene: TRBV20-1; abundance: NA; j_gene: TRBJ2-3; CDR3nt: TGCAGTGCCCGGGGGGGAACAGATACGCAGTATTTT; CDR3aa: CSARGGTDTQYF
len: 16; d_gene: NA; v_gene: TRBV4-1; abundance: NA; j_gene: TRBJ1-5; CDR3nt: TGCGCCAGCAGCCAAGATTGGGAGAAAGAGGGTCAGCCCCAGCATTTT; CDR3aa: CASSQDWEKEGQPQHF
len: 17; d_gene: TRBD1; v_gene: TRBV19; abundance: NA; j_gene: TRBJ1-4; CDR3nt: TGTGCCAGTAGTAAGCGACAGGGGTTTGCAACTAATGAAAAACTGTTTTTT; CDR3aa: CASSKRQGFATNEKLFF
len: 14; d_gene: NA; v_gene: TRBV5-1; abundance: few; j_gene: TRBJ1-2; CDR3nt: TGCGCCAGCAGCTTGGACAGTGAAAACTATGGCTACACCTTC; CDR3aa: CASSLDSENYGYTF
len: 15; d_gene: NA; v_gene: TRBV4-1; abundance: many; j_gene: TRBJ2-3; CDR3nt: TGCGCCAGCAGCCAAGGCTCTACTAGCACAGATACGCAGTATTTT; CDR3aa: CASSQGSTSTDTQYF
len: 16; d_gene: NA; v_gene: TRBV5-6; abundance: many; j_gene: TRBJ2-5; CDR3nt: TGTGCCAGCAGCTTGGGGACGGTCATCGGCTGGCAGACCCAGTACTTC; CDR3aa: CASSLGTVIGWQTQYF
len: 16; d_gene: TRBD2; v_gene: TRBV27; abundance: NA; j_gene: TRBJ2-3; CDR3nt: TGTGCCAGCACGACTAGCGGGAGGCCCCGCACAGATACGCAGTATTTT; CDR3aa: CASTTSGRPRTDTQYF